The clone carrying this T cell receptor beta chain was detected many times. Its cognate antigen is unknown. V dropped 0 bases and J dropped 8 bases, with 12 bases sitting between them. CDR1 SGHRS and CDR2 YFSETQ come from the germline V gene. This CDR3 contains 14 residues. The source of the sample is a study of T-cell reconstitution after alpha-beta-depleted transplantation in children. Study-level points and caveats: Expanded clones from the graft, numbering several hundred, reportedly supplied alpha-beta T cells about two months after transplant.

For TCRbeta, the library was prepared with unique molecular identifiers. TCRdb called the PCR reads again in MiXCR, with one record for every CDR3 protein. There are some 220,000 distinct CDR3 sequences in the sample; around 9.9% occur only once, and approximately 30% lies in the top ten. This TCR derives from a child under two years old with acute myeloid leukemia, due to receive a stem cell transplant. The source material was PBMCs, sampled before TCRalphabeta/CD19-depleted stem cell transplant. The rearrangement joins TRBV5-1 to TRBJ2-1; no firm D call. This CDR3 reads CASSLGAGGDEQFF. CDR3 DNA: TGCGCCAGCAGCTTGGGGGCCGGCGGTGATGAGCAGTTCTTC.